This T cell receptor (beta chain) was found in a study of blood T cell repertoires in COVID-19. The method was immunoSEQ multiplex PCR; TCRdb's version includes in-frame clones alone and lacks a portion of them. Counted here are about 140,000 clones, over 80% occurring once; the ten biggest clones make up about 1.5%. J gave up 1 base and V 6 bases, and 2 bases lay outside the gene matches. The germline V gene has CDR1 MDHEN and CDR2 SYDVKM. CDR3 length equals 13 residues. The sample consisted of peripheral blood. This TCR was sampled from a woman aged 50 to 65 with acute or convalescent COVID-19. V usage is TRBV28 and J usage is TRBJ1-2; 7 nucleotides match TRBD1. The CDR3 protein is CASRDRNNYGYTF. The CDR3 nucleotides read TGTGCCAGCAGGGACAGGAATAACTATGGCTACACCTTC.